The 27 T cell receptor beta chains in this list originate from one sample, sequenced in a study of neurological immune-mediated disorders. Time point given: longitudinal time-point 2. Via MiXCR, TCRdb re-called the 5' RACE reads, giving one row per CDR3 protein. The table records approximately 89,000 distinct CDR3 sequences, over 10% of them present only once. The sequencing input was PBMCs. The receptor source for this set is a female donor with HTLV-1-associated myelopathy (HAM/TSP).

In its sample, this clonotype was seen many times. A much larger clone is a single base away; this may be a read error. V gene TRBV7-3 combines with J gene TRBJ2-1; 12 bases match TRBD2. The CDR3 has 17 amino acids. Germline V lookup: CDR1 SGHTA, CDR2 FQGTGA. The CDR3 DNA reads TGTGCCAGCAGCTCCCGCCCTAGCGGGGGGGACTACAATGAGCATTTCTTC. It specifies CASSSRPSGGDYNEHFF.

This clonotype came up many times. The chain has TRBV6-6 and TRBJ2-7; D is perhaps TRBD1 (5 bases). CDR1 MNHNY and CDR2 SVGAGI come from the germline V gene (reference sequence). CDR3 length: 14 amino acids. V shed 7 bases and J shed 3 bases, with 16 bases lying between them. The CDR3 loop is CASKVRTQDYEQYF. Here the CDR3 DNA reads TGTGCCAGCAAGGTACGGACACAGGACTACGAGCAGTACTTC.

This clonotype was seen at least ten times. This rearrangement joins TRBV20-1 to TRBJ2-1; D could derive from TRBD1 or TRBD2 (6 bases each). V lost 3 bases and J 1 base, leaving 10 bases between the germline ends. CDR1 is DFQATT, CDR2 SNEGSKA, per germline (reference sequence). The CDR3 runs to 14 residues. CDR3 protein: CSASGGASYNEQFF. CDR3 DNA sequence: TGCAGTGCTAGCGGGGGCGCGTCCTACAATGAGCAGTTCTTC.

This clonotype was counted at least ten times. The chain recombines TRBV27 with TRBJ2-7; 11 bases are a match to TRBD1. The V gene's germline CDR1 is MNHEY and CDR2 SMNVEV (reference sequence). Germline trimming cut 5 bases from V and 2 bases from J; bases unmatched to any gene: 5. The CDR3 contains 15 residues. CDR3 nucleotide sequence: TGTGCCAGCAGTCCTCAGGGACAGGGGGCCTACGAGCAGTACTTC. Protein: CASSPQGQGAYEQYF.

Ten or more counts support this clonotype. As DNA, the CDR3 is TGCGCCAGCAGCTCAACCGGGACTGTCACAGATACGCAGTATTTT. Encoded protein: CASSSTGTVTDTQYF. The chain carries TRBV5-1 and TRBJ2-3, with a tentative D call TRBD2 (6 bases). The germline V gene has CDR1 SGHRS and CDR2 YFSETQ. Trimming pared 3 bases from V and 2 bases from J, leaving 13 bases between. This CDR3 comprises 15 residues.

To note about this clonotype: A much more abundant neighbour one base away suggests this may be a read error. This chain's CDR3 is CASSLASGSGGKQETQYF. The CDR3 coding sequence is TGCGCCAGCAGCTTGGCCTCAGGTAGCGGGGGGAAACAAGAGACCCAGTACTTC. This chain uses TRBV5-1 with TRBJ2-5; TRBD2 matches at 10 bases. The V gene's germline CDR1 is SGHRS and CDR2 YFSETQ. J gave up 2 bases and V 0 bases, and 10 bases lay outside the gene matches. CDR3 length: 18 amino acids.

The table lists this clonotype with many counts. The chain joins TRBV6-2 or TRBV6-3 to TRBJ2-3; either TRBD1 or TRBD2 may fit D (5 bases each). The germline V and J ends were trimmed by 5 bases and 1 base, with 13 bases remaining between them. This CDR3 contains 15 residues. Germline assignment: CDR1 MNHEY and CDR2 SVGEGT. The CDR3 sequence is CASSTGTPRTDTQYF. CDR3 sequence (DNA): TGTGCCAGCAGTACCGGGACCCCGCGCACAGATACGCAGTATTTT.

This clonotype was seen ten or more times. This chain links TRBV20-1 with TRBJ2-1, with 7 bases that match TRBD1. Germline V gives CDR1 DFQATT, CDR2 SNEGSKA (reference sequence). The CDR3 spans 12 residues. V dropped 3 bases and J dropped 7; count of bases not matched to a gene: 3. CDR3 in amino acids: CSASQGENEQFF. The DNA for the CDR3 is TGCAGTGCTAGCCAGGGGGAGAATGAGCAGTTCTTC.

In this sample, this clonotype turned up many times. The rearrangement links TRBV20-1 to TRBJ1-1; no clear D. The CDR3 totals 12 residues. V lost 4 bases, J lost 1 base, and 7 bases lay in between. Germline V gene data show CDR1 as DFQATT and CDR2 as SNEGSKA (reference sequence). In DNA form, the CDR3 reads TGCAGTGCTAATCGGAAGAACACTGAAGCTTTCTTT. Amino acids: CSANRKNTEAFF.

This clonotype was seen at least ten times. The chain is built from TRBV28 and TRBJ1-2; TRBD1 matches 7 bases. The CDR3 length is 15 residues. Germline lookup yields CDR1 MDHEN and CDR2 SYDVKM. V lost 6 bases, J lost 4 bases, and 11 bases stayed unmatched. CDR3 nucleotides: TGTGCCAGCAGCCCCAATCGGGGACAGTCCTATGGCTACACCTTC. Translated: CASSPNRGQSYGYTF.

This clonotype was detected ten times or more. CDR3 DNA sequence: TGTGCCAGCAGTGAAGCCATGACAACCGCTGGCGAGTACTTC. This encodes CASSEAMTTAGEYF. The genes are TRBV2 and TRBJ2-4; D remains ambiguous. The germline gives CDR1 SNHLY, CDR2 FYNNEI. V was pared by 0 bases and J by 14 bases, with 17 bases between. The length of the CDR3 is 14 residues.

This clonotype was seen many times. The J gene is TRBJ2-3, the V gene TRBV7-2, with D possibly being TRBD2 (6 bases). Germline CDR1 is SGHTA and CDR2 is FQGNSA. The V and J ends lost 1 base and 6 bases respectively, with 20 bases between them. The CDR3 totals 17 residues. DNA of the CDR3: TGTGCCAGCAGCTTAGTACGGTTAGGGTTGGGGGGTGATACGCAGTATTTT. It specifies CASSLVRLGLGGDTQYF.

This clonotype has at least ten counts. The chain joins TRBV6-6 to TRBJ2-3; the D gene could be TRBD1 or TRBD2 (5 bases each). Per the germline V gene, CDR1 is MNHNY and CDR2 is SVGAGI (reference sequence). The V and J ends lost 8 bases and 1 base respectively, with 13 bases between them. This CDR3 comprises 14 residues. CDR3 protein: CASGSGTGTDTQYF. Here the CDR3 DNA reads TGTGCCAGCGGATCCGGGACGGGCACAGATACGCAGTATTTT.

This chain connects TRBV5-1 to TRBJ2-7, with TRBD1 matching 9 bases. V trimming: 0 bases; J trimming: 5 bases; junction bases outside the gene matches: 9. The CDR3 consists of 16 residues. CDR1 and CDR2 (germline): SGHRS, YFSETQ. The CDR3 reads CASSLEGTGRRHEQYF. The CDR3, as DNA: TGCGCCAGCAGCTTGGAAGGGACAGGGCGGAGGCACGAGCAGTACTTC.

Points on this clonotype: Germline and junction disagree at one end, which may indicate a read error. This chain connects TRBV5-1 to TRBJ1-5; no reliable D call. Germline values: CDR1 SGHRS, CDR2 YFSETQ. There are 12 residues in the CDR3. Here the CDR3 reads CASSTENQPRHF. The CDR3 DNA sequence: TGCGCCAGCAGCACAGAAAATCAGCCCCGGCATTTT.

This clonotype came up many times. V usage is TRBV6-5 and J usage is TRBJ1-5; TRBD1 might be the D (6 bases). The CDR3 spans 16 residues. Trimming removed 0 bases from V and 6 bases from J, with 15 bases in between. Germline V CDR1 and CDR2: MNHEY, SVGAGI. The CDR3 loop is CASSYSRQGGGQPQHF. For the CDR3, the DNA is TGTGCCAGCAGTTACTCACGGCAAGGGGGGGGTCAGCCCCAGCATTTT.

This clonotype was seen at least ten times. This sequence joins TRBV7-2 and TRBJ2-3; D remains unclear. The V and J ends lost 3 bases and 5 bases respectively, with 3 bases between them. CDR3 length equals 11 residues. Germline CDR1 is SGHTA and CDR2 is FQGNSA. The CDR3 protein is CASSFRDTQYF. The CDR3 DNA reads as TGTGCCAGCAGCTTCAGAGATACGCAGTATTTT.

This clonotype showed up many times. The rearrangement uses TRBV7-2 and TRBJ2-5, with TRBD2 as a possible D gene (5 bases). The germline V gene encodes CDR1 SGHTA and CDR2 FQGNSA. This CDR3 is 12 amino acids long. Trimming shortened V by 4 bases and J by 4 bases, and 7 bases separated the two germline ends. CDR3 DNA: TGTGCCAGCAGCTGGAGCGGAGAGACCCAGTACTTC. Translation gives CASSWSGETQYF.

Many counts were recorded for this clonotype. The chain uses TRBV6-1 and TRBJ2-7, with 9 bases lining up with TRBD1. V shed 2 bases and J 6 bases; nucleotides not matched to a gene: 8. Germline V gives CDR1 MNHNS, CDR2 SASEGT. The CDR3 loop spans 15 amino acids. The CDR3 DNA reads TGTGCCAGCAGTGAACCCGGGACAGGGTCAGGCGAGCAGTACTTC. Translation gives CASSEPGTGSGEQYF.

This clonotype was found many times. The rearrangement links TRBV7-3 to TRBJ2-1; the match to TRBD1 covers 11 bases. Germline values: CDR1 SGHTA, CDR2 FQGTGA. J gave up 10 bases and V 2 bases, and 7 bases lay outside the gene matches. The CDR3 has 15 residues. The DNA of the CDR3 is TGTGCCAGCAGCTTATTAAGGACAGGGGGCGGGGAGCAGTTCTTC. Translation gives CASSLLRTGGGEQFF. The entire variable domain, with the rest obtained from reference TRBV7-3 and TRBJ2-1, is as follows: GAGVSQTPSNKVTEKGKYVELRCDPISGHTALYWYRQSLGQGPEFLIYFQGTGAADDSGLPNDRFFAVRPEGSVSTLKIQRTERGDSAVYLCASSLLRTGGGEQFFGPGTRLTVL.

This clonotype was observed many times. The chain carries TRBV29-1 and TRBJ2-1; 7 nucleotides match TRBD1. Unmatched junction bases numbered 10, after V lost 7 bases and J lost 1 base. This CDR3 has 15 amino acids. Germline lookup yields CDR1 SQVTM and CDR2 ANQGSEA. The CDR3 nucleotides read TGCAGCGGCGGACAGGCCTTGGGGTCCTACAATGAGCAGTTCTTC. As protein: CSGGQALGSYNEQFF.

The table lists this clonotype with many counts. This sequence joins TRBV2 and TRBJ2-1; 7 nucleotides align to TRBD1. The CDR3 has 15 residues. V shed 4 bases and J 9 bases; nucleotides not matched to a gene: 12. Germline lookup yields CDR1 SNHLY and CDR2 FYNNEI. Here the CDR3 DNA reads TGTGCCAGCAGTGGGGCCGACAGGGTGGTCGGTGAGCAGTTCTTC. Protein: CASSGADRVVGEQFF. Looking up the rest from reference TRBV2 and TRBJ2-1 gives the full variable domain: EPEVTQTPSHQVTQMGQEVILRCVPISNHLYFYWYRQILGQKVEFLVSFYNNEISEKSEIFDDQFSVERPDGSNFTLKIRSTKLEDSAMYFCASSGADRVVGEQFFGPGTRLTVL.

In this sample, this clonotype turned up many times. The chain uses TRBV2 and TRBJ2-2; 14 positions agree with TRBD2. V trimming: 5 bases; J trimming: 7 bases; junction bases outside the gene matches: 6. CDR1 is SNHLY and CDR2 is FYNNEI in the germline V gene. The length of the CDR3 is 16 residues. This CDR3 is CASSWTSGGIGGELFF. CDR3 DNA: TGTGCCAGCAGTTGGACTAGCGGGGGGATCGGCGGGGAGCTGTTTTTT.

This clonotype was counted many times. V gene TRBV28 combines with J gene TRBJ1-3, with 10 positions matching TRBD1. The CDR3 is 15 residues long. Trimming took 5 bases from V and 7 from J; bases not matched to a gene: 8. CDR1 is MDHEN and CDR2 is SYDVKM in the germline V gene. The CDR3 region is CASSKDRGLRNTIYF. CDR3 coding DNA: TGTGCCAGCAGTAAAGACAGGGGGCTCCGGAACACCATATATTTT.

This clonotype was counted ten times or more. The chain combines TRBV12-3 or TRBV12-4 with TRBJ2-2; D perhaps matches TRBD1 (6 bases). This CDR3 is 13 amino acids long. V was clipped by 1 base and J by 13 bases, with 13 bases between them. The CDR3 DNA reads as TGTGCCAGCAGTTTAGGGGACACCCAACCGCTGTTTTTT. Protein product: CASSLGDTQPLFF.

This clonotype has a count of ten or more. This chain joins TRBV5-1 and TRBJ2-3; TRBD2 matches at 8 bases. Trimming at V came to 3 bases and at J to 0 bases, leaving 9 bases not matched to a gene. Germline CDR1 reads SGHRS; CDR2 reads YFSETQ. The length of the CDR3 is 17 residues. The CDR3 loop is CASSSYKAGASTDTQYF. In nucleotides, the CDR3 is TGCGCCAGCAGCTCCTATAAAGCGGGGGCTAGCACAGATACGCAGTATTTT.

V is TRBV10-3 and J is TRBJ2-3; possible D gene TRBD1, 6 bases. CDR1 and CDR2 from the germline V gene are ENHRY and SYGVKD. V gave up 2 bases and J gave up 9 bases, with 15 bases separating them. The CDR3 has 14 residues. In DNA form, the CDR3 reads TGTGCCATCAGTGAGAACAGGGTTGGGCACACGCAGTATTTT. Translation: CAISENRVGHTQYF.